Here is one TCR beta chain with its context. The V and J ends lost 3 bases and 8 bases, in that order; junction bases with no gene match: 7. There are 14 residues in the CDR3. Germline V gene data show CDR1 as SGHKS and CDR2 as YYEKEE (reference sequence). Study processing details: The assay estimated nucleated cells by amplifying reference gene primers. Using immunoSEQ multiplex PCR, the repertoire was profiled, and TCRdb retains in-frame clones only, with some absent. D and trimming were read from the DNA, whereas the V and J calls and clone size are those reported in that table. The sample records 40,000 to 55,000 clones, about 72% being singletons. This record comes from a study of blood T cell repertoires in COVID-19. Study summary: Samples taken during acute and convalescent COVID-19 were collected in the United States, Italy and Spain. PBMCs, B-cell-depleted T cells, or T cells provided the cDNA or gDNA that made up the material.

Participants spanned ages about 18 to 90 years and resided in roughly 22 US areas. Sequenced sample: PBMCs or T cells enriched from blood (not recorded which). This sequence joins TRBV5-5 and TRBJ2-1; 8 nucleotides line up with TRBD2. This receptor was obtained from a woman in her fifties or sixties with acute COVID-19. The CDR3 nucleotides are TGTGCCAGCAGCTACATAACGGGAGGGGATGAGCAGTTCTTC. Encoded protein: CASSYITGGDEQFF.